What follows are 32 T cell receptor beta chains derived from one specimen sequenced in a study of T-cell reconstitution after alpha-beta-depleted transplantation in children. Unique molecular identifiers were used to barcode this TCRbeta library. Each CDR3 protein is one row after TCRdb ran MiXCR on the PCR reads. This table holds roughly 790,000 distinct CDR3 sequences, 16% found once. The sample was PBMCs, mostly from graft donor cells, taken 360 days after TCRalphabeta/CD19-depleted stem cell transplant. All receptors derive from a male patient younger than 18 who had a stem cell transplant for acute lymphoblastic leukemia, so the T cells may come from the graft donor.

This clonotype was counted only a few times. V gene TRBV5-1 combines with J gene TRBJ2-7, with D hard to call. Trimming pared 0 bases from V and 2 bases from J, leaving 9 bases between. Germline lookup yields CDR1 SGHRS and CDR2 YFSETQ. The CDR3 length is 14 residues. CDR3 DNA sequence: TGCGCCAGCAGCTTGGAGGACCAGGCCTACGAGCAGTACTTC. Protein: CASSLEDQAYEQYF.

This clonotype has at least ten counts. The CDR3 here is CASSLRRNTNTEAFF. DNA for the CDR3: TGCGCCAGCAGCTTGCGCAGAAATACGAACACTGAAGCTTTCTTT. The rearrangement uses TRBV5-1 and TRBJ1-1; no clear D gene. The germline V gene has CDR1 SGHRS and CDR2 YFSETQ. V dropped 1 base and J dropped 1 base, with 11 bases sitting between them. The CDR3 is made up of 15 amino acids.

This clonotype has just a few counts. The chain recombines TRBV20-1 with TRBJ2-7; possibly TRBD2 for D (7 bases). The CDR3 consists of 14 residues. Germline CDR1 is DFQATT and CDR2 is SNEGSKA (reference sequence). Trimming left V 6 bases short and J 0 bases short, with 15 bases between. As DNA, the CDR3 is TGCAGTGCGCCAAGGGGGGGACTCTCCTACGAGCAGTACTTC. Translation gives CSAPRGGLSYEQYF.

This rearrangement joins TRBV9 to TRBJ2-2; 13 bases are shared with TRBD2. CDR1 and CDR2 from the germline V gene are SGDLS and YYNGEE. V trimming: 3 bases; J trimming: 1 base; junction bases outside the gene matches: 6. The CDR3 runs to 18 residues. CDR3 DNA sequence: TGTGCCAGCAGCGCCCTCGGGACTAGCGGGATGAACACCGGGGAGCTGTTTTTT. Translated: CASSALGTSGMNTGELFF. The full variable domain, its missing parts supplied by reference TRBV9 and TRBJ2-2, is DSGVTQTPKHLITATGQRVTLRCSPRSGDLSVYWYQQSLDQGLQFLIQYYNGEERAKGNILERFSAQQFPDLHSELNLSSLELGDSALYFCASSALGTSGMNTGELFFGEGSRLTVL.

This chain uses TRBV3-1 with TRBJ2-1; the D gene is possibly TRBD2 (6 bases). This CDR3 region has 17 residues. V lost 1 base to trimming and J lost 0 bases, with 13 bases between them. Germline V gives CDR1 LGHDT, CDR2 YNNKEL (reference sequence). DNA of the CDR3: TGTGCCAGCAGCCAAGTCAACGGGAGAGGCTCCTACAATGAGCAGTTCTTC. Translating gives CASSQVNGRGSYNEQFF.

The V call is TRBV5-1, the J call TRBJ1-2; 9 nucleotides line up with TRBD1. J lost 3 bases, V lost 3 bases, and 6 bases had no gene match. Germline values: CDR1 SGHRS, CDR2 YFSETQ. CDR3 length equals 15 residues. For the CDR3, the DNA is TGCGCCAGCAGCTCCAGGGGACAGGGCGACTATGGCTACACCTTC. Translated, it gives CASSSRGQGDYGYTF.

In this sample, this clonotype turned up a few times. The V and J genes are TRBV20-1 and TRBJ2-5; 12 nucleotides agree with TRBD1. The CDR3 extends over 14 amino acids. Per germline, CDR1 DFQATT and CDR2 SNEGSKA (reference sequence). V was clipped by 5 bases and J by 4 bases; unmatched bases: 5. CDR3 region: CSAGTGGRGETQYF. The CDR3 DNA is TGCAGTGCTGGGACAGGGGGCCGGGGAGAGACCCAGTACTTC.

The sample holds many counts of this clonotype. This rearrangement joins TRBV5-1 to TRBJ2-7, with TRBD2 matching over 7 bases. This CDR3 region has 15 residues. Germline V CDR1 and CDR2: SGHRS, YFSETQ. Losses at the gene ends were 2 bases for V and 0 bases for J; bases not matched to a gene: 5. The DNA for the CDR3 is TGCGCCAGCAGCTTCAGGGACTACTCCTCCTACGAGCAGTACTTC. This gives the protein CASSFRDYSSYEQYF.

This clonotype showed up just a few times. The J gene is TRBJ2-1, the V gene TRBV24-1; D not resolved. The germline gives CDR1 KGHDR, CDR2 SFDVKD. V shed 2 bases and J shed 0 bases, with 16 bases lying between them. This CDR3 is built from 18 residues. The CDR3 reads CATSDWPPAASSYNEQFF. The CDR3 DNA sequence: TGTGCCACCAGTGATTGGCCCCCGGCAGCGAGCTCCTACAATGAGCAGTTCTTC.

This chain links TRBV30 with TRBJ1-1, with D hard to call. Trimming cost V 0 bases and J 7 bases, with 12 bases left between them. CDR1 is GTSNPN, CDR2 SVGIG, per germline (reference sequence). The CDR3 is 13 residues long. CDR3: CAWSVSGNSEAFF. The CDR3 bases are TGTGCCTGGAGTGTATCGGGAAATAGTGAAGCTTTCTTT.

The genes are TRBV11-2 and TRBJ2-2, with TRBD2 matching 14 bases. V lost 6 bases to trimming and J lost 2 bases; unmatched junction nucleotides: 2. The germline V gene encodes CDR1 SGHAT and CDR2 FQNNGV. The CDR3 is 16 residues long. CDR3 region: CASRGLAGDNTGELFF. The DNA for the CDR3 is TGTGCCAGCAGGGGACTAGCGGGAGACAACACCGGGGAGCTGTTTTTT.

This clonotype was seen many times. The chain links TRBV10-3 to TRBJ2-7; tentatively, D is TRBD1 or TRBD2 (6 bases each). The ends were cut back, 3 bases at V and 2 bases at J, with 14 bases in the middle. This CDR3 has 15 amino acids. Looked up from germline, CDR1 is ENHRY and CDR2 is SYGVKD. The CDR3 loop reads CAISEIEGGTYEQYF. CDR3 DNA: TGTGCCATCAGTGAAATTGAGGGGGGAACCTACGAGCAGTACTTC.

A few counts support this clonotype. V gene TRBV15 combines with J gene TRBJ2-1; perhaps D is TRBD1 or TRBD2 (5 bases each). This CDR3 region has 14 residues. Germline values: CDR1 LNHNV, CDR2 YYDKDF (reference sequence). Trimming left V 1 base short and J 15 bases short, with 19 bases between. CDR3 region: CATSRGLGDGARFF. As DNA, the CDR3 is TGTGCCACCAGCAGAGGACTGGGGGATGGAGCTCGGTTCTTC. Together with reference TRBV15 and TRBJ2-1, the CDR3 gives the full variable domain: DAMVIQNPRYQVTQFGKPVTLSCSQTLNHNVMYWYQQKSSQAPKLLFHYYDKDFNNEADTPDNFQSRRPNTSFCFLDIRSPGLGDTAMYLCATSRGLGDGARFFGPGTRLTVL.

This clonotype was counted ten times or more. One junction end does not reproduce the germline sequence, and a read error may be involved. The rearrangement uses TRBV5-1 and TRBJ2-1; 7 nucleotides line up with TRBD1. The V gene's germline CDR1 is SGHRS and CDR2 YFSETQ. The CDR3 is 14 amino acids. The CDR3 loop is CASSMGQLYSEQFF. The CDR3 bases are TGCGCCAGCAGCATGGGACAGCTCTACAGTGAGCAGTTCTTC.

This clonotype was observed a few times. The gene calls are TRBV4-1 and TRBJ1-2, with D possibly being TRBD1 (5 bases). This CDR3 spans 14 amino acids. V lost 2 bases and J 7 bases, leaving 14 bases between the germline ends. From germline, CDR1 is MGHRA and CDR2 YSYEKL. CDR3 DNA: TGCGCCAGCAGCCAATCAAAGGGGCATAGTGGCTACACCTTC. It yields the protein CASSQSKGHSGYTF.

The chain recombines TRBV7-9 with TRBJ2-1; perhaps D is TRBD1 or TRBD2 (5 bases each). Deletions cut 1 base from V and 9 bases from J, with 16 bases between. The V gene's germline CDR1 is SEHNR and CDR2 FQNEAQ (reference sequence). This CDR3 has 15 amino acids. The CDR3 coding sequence is TGTGCCAGCAGCTTAGAGGGGACCAAGGGGAGTGAGCAGTTCTTC. Amino acids: CASSLEGTKGSEQFF.

The V call is TRBV20-1, the J call TRBJ1-5, with a possible D match to TRBD1 (5 bases). Germline V gene sequence: CDR1 DFQATT, CDR2 SNEGSKA (reference sequence). This CDR3 has 16 amino acids. Trimming shortened V by 5 bases and J by 0 bases, and 17 bases separated the two germline ends. The CDR3 sequence is CSAAGTWGYSNQPQHF. Here the CDR3 DNA reads TGCAGTGCTGCCGGGACCTGGGGATATAGCAATCAGCCCCAGCATTTT.

A note on this clonotype: A single base separates this from a much larger clone, so it may be a read error. The rearrangement links TRBV20-1 to TRBJ2-3; D is perhaps TRBD2 (5 bases). The germline V and J ends were trimmed by 3 bases and 0 bases, with 7 bases remaining between them. The germline gives CDR1 DFQATT, CDR2 SNEGSKA (reference sequence). CDR3 size: 13 residues. In DNA form, the CDR3 reads TGCAGTGCTAGCCGGGATAGCACAGATACGCAGTATTTT. Translation: CSASRDSTDTQYF.

The chain links TRBV6-5 to TRBJ2-1; D gene uncertain. The length of the CDR3 is 15 residues. Germline V gene sequence: CDR1 MNHEY, CDR2 SVGAGI. Trimming cost V 2 bases and J 0 bases, with 8 bases left between them. The CDR3 sequence: CASSYETNSYNEQFF. In DNA form, the CDR3 reads TGTGCCAGCAGTTACGAGACCAACTCCTACAATGAGCAGTTCTTC.

The genes are TRBV10-3 and TRBJ2-1, with TRBD1 matching 8 bases. Germline V gene sequence: CDR1 ENHRY, CDR2 SYGVKD. The CDR3 consists of 16 residues. The V gene end was trimmed by 0 bases and the J gene end by 8 bases; junction bases not matched to a gene: 9. CDR3 DNA: TGTGCCATCAGTGAGTCGATAGGACAGGGATCTCATGAGCAGTTCTTC. It codes for CAISESIGQGSHEQFF.

About this clonotype itself: An end of the junction differs from the germline gene, which may be a read error. The gene calls are TRBV7-2 and TRBJ2-3; the match to TRBD2 covers 9 bases. The length of the CDR3 is 11 residues. Germline CDR1 and CDR2: SGHTA and FQGNSA. CDR3 amino acids: CASRRVAGVVF. CDR3 bases: TGTGCCAGCAGGAGGGTAGCGGGAGTAGTTTTT.

This clonotype was seen more than once but under ten times. The rearrangement joins TRBV9 to TRBJ2-2, with a possible D match to TRBD2 (5 bases). Trimming pared 0 bases from V and 6 bases from J, leaving 15 bases between. CDR1 SGDLS and CDR2 YYNGEE come from the germline V gene. CDR3 length: 16 amino acids. The CDR3 loop is CASSVVREGSPGELFF. CDR3 bases: TGTGCCAGCAGCGTAGTACGAGAGGGAAGTCCCGGGGAGCTGTTTTTT.

This clonotype came up a few times. The CDR3 bases are TGTGCCAGCAGCCTCGAGGGGCTTCACGGAAACATTCAGTACTTC. It specifies CASSLEGLHGNIQYF. V usage is TRBV6-1 and J usage is TRBJ2-4, with D perhaps assigned TRBD1 or TRBD2 (5 bases each). Germline V lookup: CDR1 MNHNS, CDR2 SASEGT. The CDR3 covers 15 residues. The V end lost 6 bases, the J end lost 6 bases, and 18 bases lay between the germline ends.

This clonotype was recorded only once. This chain uses TRBV11-1 with TRBJ2-7; D is ambiguous. The CDR3 is 14 residues long. V dropped 4 bases and J dropped 3 bases, with 13 bases sitting between them. Per germline, CDR1 SGHAT and CDR2 FQDESV (reference sequence). The CDR3 sequence: CASSSDGLLYEQYF. CDR3 nucleotide sequence: TGTGCCAGCAGCTCCGACGGGCTTCTCTACGAGCAGTACTTC.

This clonotype has a handful of counts. This sequence joins TRBV5-1 and TRBJ2-5, with D perhaps given as TRBD1 or TRBD2 (5 bases each). CDR3 length: 16 residues. Deletions cut 4 bases from V and 5 bases from J, with 21 bases between. Germline CDR1 reads SGHRS; CDR2 reads YFSETQ. CDR3: CASSDITGTPGETQYF. For the CDR3, the DNA is TGCGCCAGCAGCGACATCACCGGGACCCCCGGGGAGACCCAGTACTTC. The whole variable domain, remainder taken from reference TRBV5-1 and TRBJ2-5, is KAGVTQTPRYLIKTRGQQVTLSCSPISGHRSVSWYQQTPGQGLQFLFEYFSETQRNKGNFPGRFSGRQFSNSRSEMNVSTLELGDSALYLCASSDITGTPGETQYFGPGTRLLVL.

This clonotype was seen a few times. The rearrangement links TRBV5-4 to TRBJ2-1; D is possibly TRBD1 (5 bases). The CDR3 loop spans 19 amino acids. Germline V gene data show CDR1 as SGHNT and CDR2 as YYREEE (reference sequence). V lost 0 bases to trimming and J lost 0 bases, with 19 bases between them. CDR3 sequence reads: CASSLVFSDTQSSYNEQFF. The DNA for the CDR3 is TGTGCCAGCAGCTTGGTATTCTCGGACACCCAGAGCTCCTACAATGAGCAGTTCTTC.

This clonotype has only a few counts. J is TRBJ2-3 and V is TRBV20-1, with 9 nucleotides matching TRBD1. The CDR3 runs to 16 residues. The ends lost 3 bases at V and 5 bases at J; junction bases unmatched: 12. CDR1 and CDR2 (germline): DFQATT, SNEGSKA (reference sequence). CDR3 coding DNA: TGCAGTGCTAGTGGGGGGGGGACAGGGAAAGGAGATACGCAGTATTTT. This encodes CSASGGGTGKGDTQYF.

This clonotype was detected a few times. CDR3 in DNA: TGTGCCAGCAGTTCCCCAGGACACCGGTTTAATTTCTCCTACGAGCAGTACTTC. It yields the protein CASSSPGHRFNFSYEQYF. The V call is TRBV6-2 or TRBV6-3, the J call TRBJ2-7; D possibly corresponds to TRBD1 (5 bases). From germline, CDR1 is MNHEY and CDR2 SVGEGT. There are 18 residues in the CDR3. V was clipped by 4 bases and J by 0 bases, with 22 bases between them.

There are many counts of this clonotype. The chain couples TRBV12-3 or TRBV12-4 to TRBJ2-3; the D is unclear. Trimming pared 2 bases from V and 6 bases from J, leaving 3 bases between. The CDR3 sequence is 11 residues long. The CDR3 nucleotides are TGTGCCAGCAGTTTATGGGATACGCAGTATTTT. This sequence encodes CASSLWDTQYF.

V is TRBV6-5 and J is TRBJ2-4; the match to TRBD2 covers 9 bases. J lost 1 base, V lost 5 bases, and 3 bases had no gene match. The CDR3 consists of 15 residues. CDR1 is MNHEY, CDR2 SVGAGI, per germline. The CDR3 sequence is CASSTLAGAKNIQYF. DNA of the CDR3: TGTGCCAGCAGTACACTAGCGGGCGCCAAAAACATTCAGTACTTC.

This clonotype was seen a few times. The rearrangement joins TRBV6-1 to TRBJ2-1; 7 positions agree with TRBD2. CDR1 is MNHNS, CDR2 SASEGT, per germline. With V trimmed by 6 bases and J by 8 bases, 10 bases remained unmatched. The CDR3 has 14 amino acids. The DNA of the CDR3 is TGTGCCAGCAGCCTCGGGCCCAGCGGGGATGAGCAGTTCTTC. This sequence encodes CASSLGPSGDEQFF.

This clonotype was detected a few times. CDR3 region: CATSPLGGGVYNEQFF. For the CDR3, the DNA is TGTGCCACCAGCCCCCTGGGGGGAGGAGTATACAATGAGCAGTTCTTC. The V gene is TRBV15, the J gene TRBJ2-1; D is possibly TRBD2 (6 bases). Trimming shortened V by 5 bases and J by 4 bases, and 18 bases separated the two germline ends. The CDR3 runs to 16 residues. The V gene's germline CDR1 is LNHNV and CDR2 YYDKDF (reference sequence).